This T cell receptor (beta chain) was obtained from a study of T cells after yellow fever vaccination. Study-level information: Low-cell-number fractions underwent preparation using SMART-Seq v4 Ultra Low Input.

In TCRdb, the 5' RACE reads were re-called with MiXCR into one record per CDR3 protein. This sample carries about 240,000 distinct CDR3 sequences, 6.9% of them seen once, and the ten largest clones take roughly 0.9%. General study points: A minor fraction of clonotypes spanned both CD4 and CD8 compartments. Reappearance after the booster was observed for most primary-vaccination clones (about 96% CD4, almost 90% CD8).

This clonotype was recorded many times. Antigen unknown. The germline V gene encodes CDR1 LGHDT and CDR2 YNNKEL (reference sequence). The length of the CDR3 is 12 residues. With 1 base clipped from V and 15 bases from J, the junction kept 5 bases outside the gene matches. The TCR originated in a man under 40 who received the YFV17D yellow fever vaccine. This chain uses TRBV3-1 with TRBJ2-1, with TRBD1 matching 8 bases. The sequencing here drew on CD4+ T cells sorted from PBMCs, taken 15 days after the yellow fever booster vaccination. For the CDR3, the DNA is TGTGCCAGCAGCCAAGCCGGACAGGGAGCGTTCTTC. It codes for CASSQAGQGAFF.